Each of the 2 T cell receptor beta chains below was sequenced from the same sample in a study of blood T cell repertoires in COVID-19. Clones were sequenced by immunoSEQ multiplex PCR, and TCRdb holds only the in-frame ones, with some missing. This table holds approximately 480,000 clones, 75% to 90% found once. The specimen was peripheral blood. All receptors come from a man between 18 and 35 years old with COVID-19, enrolled during active disease.

The chain recombines TRBV7-6 with TRBJ2-4, with 8 positions matching TRBD1. Germline-derived CDR1 and CDR2 are SGHVS and FNYEAQ. The V segment lost 8 bases and the J segment 8 bases; nucleotides outside the gene matches: 2. The CDR3 has 11 residues. The CDR3 region is CASGTGDIQYF. The DNA for the CDR3 is TGTGCCAGCGGGACAGGCGACATTCAGTACTTC.

V usage is TRBV6-5 and J usage is TRBJ2-5, with a weak D call TRBD2 (5 bases). The CDR3 length is 13 residues. V was shortened by 6 bases and J by 5 bases, with 13 bases between the two germline ends. Per germline, CDR1 MNHEY and CDR2 SVGAGI. CDR3: CASRSLVLETQYF. The CDR3 nucleotides are TGTGCCAGCAGATCACTAGTACTCGAGACCCAGTACTTC.